The present T cell receptor beta chain was sequenced within a study of blood T cell repertoires in COVID-19. This clone showed up just once. The CDR3 spans 13 residues. With V trimmed by 7 bases and J by 7 bases, 4 bases remained unmatched. Assay: immunoSEQ multiplex PCR; the TCRdb copy retains only in-frame clones and omits some. In the table there are about 200,000 clones, roughly 90% of which are singletons. The chain employs TRBV12-3 or TRBV12-4 and TRBJ1-4; 9 bases are shared with TRBD1. The source is a woman aged 70-85 years with acute or convalescent COVID-19. Input material: peripheral blood. CDR3 amino acids: CASKQTGGEKLFF. The CDR3 nucleotides read TGTGCCAGCAAGCAGACAGGGGGTGAAAAACTGTTTTTT.